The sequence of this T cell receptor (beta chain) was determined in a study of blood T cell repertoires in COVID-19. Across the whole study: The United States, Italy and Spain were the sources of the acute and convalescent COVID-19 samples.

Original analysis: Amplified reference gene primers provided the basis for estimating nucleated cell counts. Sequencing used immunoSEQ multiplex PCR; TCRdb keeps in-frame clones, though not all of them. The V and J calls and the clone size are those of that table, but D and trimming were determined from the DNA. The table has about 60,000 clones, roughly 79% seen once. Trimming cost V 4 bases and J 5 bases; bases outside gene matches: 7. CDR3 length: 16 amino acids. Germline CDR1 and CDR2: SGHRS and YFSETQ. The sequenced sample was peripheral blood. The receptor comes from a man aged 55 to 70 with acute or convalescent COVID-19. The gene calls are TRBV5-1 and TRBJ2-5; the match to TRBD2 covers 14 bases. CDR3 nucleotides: TGCGCCAGCAGCCAGGGGACTAGCGGGGGAAGGGAGACCCAGTACTTC. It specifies CASSQGTSGGRETQYF. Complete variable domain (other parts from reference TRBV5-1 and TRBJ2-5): KAGVTQTPRYLIKTRGQQVTLSCSPISGHRSVSWYQQTPGQGLQFLFEYFSETQRNKGNFPGRFSGRQFSNSRSEMNVSTLELGDSALYLCASSQGTSGGRETQYFGPGTRLLVL.